The present T cell receptor beta chain was sequenced within a study of blood T cells in healthy people across ages. General observations from the study: Naive T cell percentage showed a strong correlation with TCR beta diversity. Long-lived donors had more naive CD4+ cells and higher diversity than aged donors.

The authors ran a second PCR of 7 to 11 cycles using a sample-barcoded 5' primer and a J-beta primer mix. CDR3-containing paired-end reads numbering at least 3 million came from each sample. TCRdb called the 5' RACE reads again in MiXCR, with one record for every CDR3 protein. Of some 1.1 million distinct CDR3 sequences listed, 35% to 40% are singletons. The authors isolated at least 6.5 million PBMCs per sample. V shed 3 bases and J shed 0 bases, with 13 bases lying between them. Germline CDR1 and CDR2: KGHSH and LQKENI. The CDR3 has 16 residues. This clonotype has only a few counts. Its antigen is not identified.

What was sequenced was blood. The sequence was collected from a man aged 18 to 35 in good health. The chain has TRBV18 and TRBJ2-3, with D possibly being TRBD1 or TRBD2 (6 bases each). CDR3 sequence: CASSPAEGVSTDTQYF. The CDR3 DNA reads as TGTGCCAGCTCACCGGCGGAGGGGGTGAGCACAGATACGCAGTATTTT.